This T cell receptor (beta chain) was recovered during a study of cytomegalovirus exposure and HLA in healthy donors. As regards this clone: The antigen is unknown.

The study ran its PCR with 60 Vbeta and 13 Jbeta primers. Only in-frame clones appear in the TCRdb table, and some are missing; sequencing was by immunoSEQ multiplex PCR. The sample shows under 250,000 clones, around 80% of them seen only once. Study-wide results and limits: The study assumed roughly uniform donor sequencing depth for presence/absence analyses.

The J segment lost 2 bases and the V segment lost 3 bases, leaving 5 bases of the junction unmatched. The CDR3 length is 15 residues. The V gene's germline CDR1 is KGHSH and CDR2 LQKENI. This chain uses TRBV18 with TRBJ2-7, with 9 bases that match TRBD1. Sequencing input: PBMCs. This clonotype was obtained from a woman under 40 in good health and CMV-seropositive. CDR3 in DNA: TGTGCCAGCTCACCTTCCGGGACAGGGACCTACGAGCAGTACTTC. Encoded protein: CASSPSGTGTYEQYF.